The clone carrying this T cell receptor (beta chain) was seen a handful of times. Its cognate antigen is unknown. The CDR3 consists of 13 residues. V lost 5 bases and J 3 bases, leaving 11 bases between the germline ends. Per germline, CDR1 SGHAT and CDR2 FQNNGV. The data belong to a study of identical twins. Study-wide results and limits: The presence of invariant MAIT and iNKT cells could partly confound analyses of zero-insertion sequences. In cord blood, abundant beta clonotypes had fewer insertions; memory showed no trend.

Each CDR3 protein is one row after TCRdb ran MiXCR on the 5' RACE reads. The sample comprises hundreds of thousands of distinct CDR3 sequences, roughly 9.7% of which are singletons, and 6% to 8.5% rests with the top ten. Another study also made use of these data, one on yellow fever vaccine responses in identical twins.

Material for sequencing was CD8+ T cells sorted from blood. The receptor's source is a young woman in good health. V usage is TRBV11-2 and J usage is TRBJ2-7; D perhaps matches TRBD2 (5 bases). CDR3 DNA: TGTGCCAGCAGCCCGTTGGACTTCTACGAGCAGTACTTC. Its translation is CASSPLDFYEQYF.